These T cell receptor beta chains were read from a single sample in a study of neoadjuvant anti-PD-1 for oral cavity cancer. The table came from immunoSEQ multiplex PCR; TCRdb's copy has only in-frame clones and leaves some out. The sample includes around 81,000 clones, about four fifths of them seen just once. Specimen: PBMCs, collected before nivolumab (anti-PD-1) treatment. Receptors originate from a person aged 40-85 years with oral cavity squamous cell carcinoma. Both conserved end residues are part of each CDR3. A D gene is named only where the DNA matches it firmly. Where a row states a size, it is once, few, many or the class of an expanded clone; other rows omit it.

TRBJ2-1 NA TRBD2 TRBV10-1 TGCGCCAGCAGTGAGTATCCTAGCGGGAGTTTCAATGAGCAGTTCTTC CASSEYPSGSFNEQFF
TRBJ2-1 NA NA TRBV4-1 TGCGCCAGCAGCCAACCCCAGGGTACGACTATCAATGAGCAGTTCTTC CASSQPQGTTINEQFF
TRBJ2-3 NA TRBD2 TRBV6-1 TGTGCCAGCAGTGAAGATGCTCGACTAGCGACTAGCACAGATACGCAGTATTTT CASSEDARLATSTDTQYF
TRBJ1-1 NA NA TRBV11-2 TGTGCCAGCAGCCGGATAAACACTGAAGCTTTCTTT CASSRINTEAFF
TRBJ2-7 NA TRBD2 TRBV7-2 TGTGCCAGCAGCTCAGCGGGGGAGCAGTACTTC CASSSAGEQYF
TRBJ2-7 NA NA TRBV23-1 TGCGCCAGCAGTCAATCGTTTAACAGGGACTCCTACGAGCAGTACTTC CASSQSFNRDSYEQYF
TRBJ2-2 NA TRBD1 TRBV11-2 TGTGCCAGCAGCTTAGTGAGACAGGGGGCCGGGGAGCTGTTTTTT CASSLVRQGAGELFF
TRBJ2-1 NA NA TRBV7-8 TGTGCCAGCAGCTTAGGAATTCGGTGGGGGAATGAGCAGTTCTTC CASSLGIRWGNEQFF
TRBJ2-5 few NA TRBV30 TGTGCCTGGAGTCCAGCAAACCAAGAGACCCAGTACTTC CAWSPANQETQYF
TRBJ2-3 NA TRBD2 TRBV29-1 TGCAGCGCCCGACTAGCGGGAGTTACAGATACGCAGTATTTT CSARLAGVTDTQYF
TRBJ1-4 NA NA TRBV18 TGTGCCAGCTCACCGGGGCAGGGAGGACAGTATGAAAAACTGTTTTTT CASSPGQGGQYEKLFF
TRBJ2-5 NA NA TRBV4-2 TGTGCCAGCAGCCAATCCGGGGCCCAAGAGACCCAGTACTTC CASSQSGAQETQYF
TRBJ1-2 NA TRBD1 TRBV6-5 TGTGCCAGCAGACCGGGACAGTCCTATGGCTACACCTTC CASRPGQSYGYTF
TRBJ2-3 NA NA TRBV9 TGTGCCAGCAGACAGGAAGGCACAGATACGCAGTATTTT CASRQEGTDTQYF
TRBJ2-7 NA NA TRBV4-1 TGCGCCAGCAGCCAAGGAAAAGGCGGGTTCTCCTACGAGCAGTACTTC CASSQGKGGFSYEQYF
TRBJ2-1 NA NA TRBV18 TGTGCCAGCTCACCACCAGGGTTCAATGAGCAGTTCTTC CASSPPGFNEQFF
TRBJ2-7 once NA TRBV7-2 TGTGCCAGCAGCTTAACGACAGGTCCCTACGAGCAGTACTTC CASSLTTGPYEQYF
TRBJ2-5 NA NA TRBV7-8 TGTGCCAGCAGCCCTATGAAGACCCAGTACTTC CASSPMKTQYF
TRBJ1-4 few NA TRBV6-1 TGTGCCGCAGGAGGCTATGATGAAAAACTGTTTTTT CAAGGYDEKLFF
TRBJ1-5 once NA TRBV5-1 TGCGCCAGCAGCTTGGCGGACAGCTTTAATCAGCCCCAGCATTTT CASSLADSFNQPQHF
TRBJ2-5 NA NA TRBV5-4 TGTGCCAGCAGCTTGGGGGGGCCGGTCCAAGAGACCCAGTACTTC CASSLGGPVQETQYF
TRBJ2-3 NA NA TRBV6-6 TGTGCCAGCAGTGCTAGATCAGATACGCAGTATTTT CASSARSDTQYF